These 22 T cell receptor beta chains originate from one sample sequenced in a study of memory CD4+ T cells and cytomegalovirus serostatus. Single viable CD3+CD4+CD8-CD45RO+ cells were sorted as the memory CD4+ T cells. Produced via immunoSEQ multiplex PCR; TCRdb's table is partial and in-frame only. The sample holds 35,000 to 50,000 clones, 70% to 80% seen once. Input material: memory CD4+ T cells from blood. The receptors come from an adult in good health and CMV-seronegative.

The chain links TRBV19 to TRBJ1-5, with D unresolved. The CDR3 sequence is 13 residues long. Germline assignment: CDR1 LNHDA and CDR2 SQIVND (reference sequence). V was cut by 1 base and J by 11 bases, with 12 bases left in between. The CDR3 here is CASSIGTVPAQHF. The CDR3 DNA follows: TGTGCCAGTAGTATAGGGACGGTCCCGGCCCAGCATTTT.

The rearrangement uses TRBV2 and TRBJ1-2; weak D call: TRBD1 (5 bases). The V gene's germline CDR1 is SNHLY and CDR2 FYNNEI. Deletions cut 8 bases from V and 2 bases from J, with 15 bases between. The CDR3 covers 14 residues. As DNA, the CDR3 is TGTGCCAGCGGAACCCTCAGGGAGAACTATGGCTACACCTTC. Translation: CASGTLRENYGYTF.

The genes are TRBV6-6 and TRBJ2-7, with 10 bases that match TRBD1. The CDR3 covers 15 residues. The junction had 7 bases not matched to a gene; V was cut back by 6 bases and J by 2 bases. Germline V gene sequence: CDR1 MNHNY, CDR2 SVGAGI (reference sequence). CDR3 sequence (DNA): TGTGCCAGCAGCGCCCGGGACAGGGGAACCTACGAGCAGTACGTC. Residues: CASSARDRGTYEQYV.

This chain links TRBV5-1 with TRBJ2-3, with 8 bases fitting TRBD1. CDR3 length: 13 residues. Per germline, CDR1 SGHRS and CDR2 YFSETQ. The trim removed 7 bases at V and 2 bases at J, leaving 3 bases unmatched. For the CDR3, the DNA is TGCGCCAGCGCCAGGGGGCTCACAGATACGCAGTATTTT. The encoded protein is CASARGLTDTQYF.

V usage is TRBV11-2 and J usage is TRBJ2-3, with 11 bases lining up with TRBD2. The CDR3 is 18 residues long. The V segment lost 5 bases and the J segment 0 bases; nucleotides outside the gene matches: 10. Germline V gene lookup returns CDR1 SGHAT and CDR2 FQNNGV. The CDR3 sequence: CASSPGTSGSPSTDTQYF. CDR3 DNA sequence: TGTGCCAGCAGCCCCGGAACTAGCGGGAGTCCTAGCACAGATACGCAGTATTTT.

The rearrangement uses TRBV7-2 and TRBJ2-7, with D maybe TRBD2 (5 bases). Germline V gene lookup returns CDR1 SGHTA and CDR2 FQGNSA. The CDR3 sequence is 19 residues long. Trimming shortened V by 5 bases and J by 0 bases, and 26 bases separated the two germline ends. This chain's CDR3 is CASSLLNTPWTSSSYEQYF. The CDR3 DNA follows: TGTGCCAGCAGCCTCCTTAATACTCCCTGGACTTCTTCCTCCTACGAGCAGTACTTC.

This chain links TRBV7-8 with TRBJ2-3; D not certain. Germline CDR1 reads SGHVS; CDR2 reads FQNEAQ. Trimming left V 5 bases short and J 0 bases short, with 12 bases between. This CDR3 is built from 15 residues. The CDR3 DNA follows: TGTGCCAGCAGCGCGGACGTCACTAGCACAGATACGCAGTATTTT. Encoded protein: CASSADVTSTDTQYF.

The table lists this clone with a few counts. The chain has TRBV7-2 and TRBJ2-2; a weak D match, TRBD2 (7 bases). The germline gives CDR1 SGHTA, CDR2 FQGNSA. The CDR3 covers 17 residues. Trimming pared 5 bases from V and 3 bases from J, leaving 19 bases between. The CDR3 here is CASSPLLSGTHTGELFF. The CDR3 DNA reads TGTGCCAGCAGCCCCCTCTTGAGCGGGACACACACCGGGGAGCTGTTTTTT.

The CDR3 here is CASRTRTGGTQYF. In DNA form, the CDR3 reads TGTGCCAGCAGGACTAGGACAGGGGGGACCCAGTACTTC. The V gene is TRBV6-1, the J gene TRBJ2-5, with 10 bases that match TRBD1. The CDR3 runs 13 residues. V shed 6 bases and J 7 bases; nucleotides not matched to a gene: 5. Germline CDR1 and CDR2: MNHNS and SASEGT.

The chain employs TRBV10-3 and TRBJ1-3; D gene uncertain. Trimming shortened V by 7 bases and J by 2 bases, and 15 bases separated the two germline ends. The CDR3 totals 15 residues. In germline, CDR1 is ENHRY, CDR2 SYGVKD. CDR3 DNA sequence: TGTGCCATCACAAAGGAGCAAGGGACTGGAAACACCATATATTTT. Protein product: CAITKEQGTGNTIYF.

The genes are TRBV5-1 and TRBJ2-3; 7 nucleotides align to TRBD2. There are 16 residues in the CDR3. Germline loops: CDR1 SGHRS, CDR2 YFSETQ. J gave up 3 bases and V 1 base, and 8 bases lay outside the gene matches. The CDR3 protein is CASSLQPGGNTDTQYF. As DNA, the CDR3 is TGCGCCAGCAGCTTGCAACCGGGGGGAAATACAGATACGCAGTATTTT. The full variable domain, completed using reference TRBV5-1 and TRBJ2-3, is KAGVTQTPRYLIKTRGQQVTLSCSPISGHRSVSWYQQTPGQGLQFLFEYFSETQRNKGNFPGRFSGRQFSNSRSEMNVSTLELGDSALYLCASSLQPGGNTDTQYFGPGTRLTVL.

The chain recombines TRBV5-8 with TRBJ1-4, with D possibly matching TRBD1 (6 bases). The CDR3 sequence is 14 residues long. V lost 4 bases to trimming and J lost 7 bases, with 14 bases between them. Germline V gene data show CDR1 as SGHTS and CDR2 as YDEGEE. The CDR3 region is CASSPTGNGEKLFF. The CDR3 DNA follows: TGTGCCAGCAGCCCGACAGGCAACGGTGAAAAACTGTTTTTT.

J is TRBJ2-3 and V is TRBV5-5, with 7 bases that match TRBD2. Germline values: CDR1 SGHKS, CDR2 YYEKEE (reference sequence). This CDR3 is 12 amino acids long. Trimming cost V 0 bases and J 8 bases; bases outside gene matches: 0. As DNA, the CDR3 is TGTGCCAGCAGCTTGGCGGGGGGTACGCAGTATTTT. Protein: CASSLAGGTQYF.

CDR3 in DNA: TGCAGCGTTGGCACTAGCCGAGATACGCAGTATTTT. This translates into CSVGTSRDTQYF. This chain links TRBV29-1 with TRBJ2-3, with D tentatively TRBD2 (6 bases). CDR3 size: 12 residues. Trimming pared 4 bases from V and 5 bases from J, leaving 10 bases between. Germline V gene sequence: CDR1 SQVTM, CDR2 ANQGSEA.

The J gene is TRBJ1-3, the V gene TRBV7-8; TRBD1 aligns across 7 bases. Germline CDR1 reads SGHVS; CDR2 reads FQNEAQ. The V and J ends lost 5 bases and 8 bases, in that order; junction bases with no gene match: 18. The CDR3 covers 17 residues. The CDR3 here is CASSGPQGRSPGDTIYF. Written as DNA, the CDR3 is TGTGCCAGCAGCGGACCACAGGGGCGCTCGCCGGGGGACACCATATATTTT.

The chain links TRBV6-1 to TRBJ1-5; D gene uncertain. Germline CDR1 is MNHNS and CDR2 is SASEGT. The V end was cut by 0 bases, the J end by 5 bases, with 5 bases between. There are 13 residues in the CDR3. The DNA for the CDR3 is TGTGCCAGCAGTGAAGCGCTTCATCAGCCCCAGCATTTT. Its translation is CASSEALHQPQHF.

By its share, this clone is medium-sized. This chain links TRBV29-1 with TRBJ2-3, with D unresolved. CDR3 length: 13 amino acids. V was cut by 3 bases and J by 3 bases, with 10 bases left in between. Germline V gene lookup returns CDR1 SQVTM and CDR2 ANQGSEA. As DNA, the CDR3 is TGCAGCGTTGATGCTGTGGGTACAGATACGCAGTATTTT. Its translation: CSVDAVGTDTQYF.

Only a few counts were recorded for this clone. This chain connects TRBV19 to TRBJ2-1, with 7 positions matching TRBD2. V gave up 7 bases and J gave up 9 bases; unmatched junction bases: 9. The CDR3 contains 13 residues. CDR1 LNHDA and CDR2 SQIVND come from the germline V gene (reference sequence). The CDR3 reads CASMPRGEGEQFF. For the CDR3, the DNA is TGTGCCAGTATGCCCCGCGGGGAGGGTGAGCAGTTCTTC.

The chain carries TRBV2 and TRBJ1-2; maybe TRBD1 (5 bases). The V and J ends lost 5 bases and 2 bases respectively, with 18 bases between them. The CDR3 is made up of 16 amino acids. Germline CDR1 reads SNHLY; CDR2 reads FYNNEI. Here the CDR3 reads CASSFVLGPGNYGYTF. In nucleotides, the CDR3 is TGTGCCAGCAGTTTCGTCTTGGGACCGGGGAACTATGGCTACACCTTC.

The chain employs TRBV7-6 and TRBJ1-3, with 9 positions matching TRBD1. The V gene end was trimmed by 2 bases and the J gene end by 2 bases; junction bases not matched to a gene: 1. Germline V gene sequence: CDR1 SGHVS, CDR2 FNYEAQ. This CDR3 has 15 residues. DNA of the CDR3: TGTGCCAGCAGCTTAAGGACAGGGGCTGGAAACACCATATATTTT. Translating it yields CASSLRTGAGNTIYF.

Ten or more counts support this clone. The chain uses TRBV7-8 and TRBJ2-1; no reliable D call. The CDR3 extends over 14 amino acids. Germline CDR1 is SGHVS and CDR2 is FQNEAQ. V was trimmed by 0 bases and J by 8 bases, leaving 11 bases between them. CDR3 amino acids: CASSLAPRGDEQFF. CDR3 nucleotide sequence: TGTGCCAGCAGCTTAGCCCCCCGAGGCGATGAGCAGTTCTTC.

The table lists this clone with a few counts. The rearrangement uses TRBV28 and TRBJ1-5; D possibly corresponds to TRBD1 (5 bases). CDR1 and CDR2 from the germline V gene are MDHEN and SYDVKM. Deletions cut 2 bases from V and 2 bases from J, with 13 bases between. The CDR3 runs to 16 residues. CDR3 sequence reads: CASSLMGTGGNQPQHF. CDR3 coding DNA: TGTGCCAGCAGTTTAATGGGGACCGGCGGCAATCAGCCCCAGCATTTT.